A selection of T cell receptor beta chains follows, all from one sample in a study of metastatic and nonmetastatic thyroid tumors. TCRdb re-clonotyped the PCR reads through MiXCR. The sample lists approximately 19,000 clones, roughly 20% occurring once. Sequencing was done on a sample of tumor tissue. These receptors all come from a male donor with papillary thyroid cancer or a benign thyroid nodule (not recorded which). Some clones in this sample may be carry-over from other donors' samples. The conserved cysteine and the conserved F or W are not part of the CDR3 here. Fields, in order: J gene, V gene, CDR3 protein.

j_call: TRBJ2-7
v_call: TRBV4-2
cdr3_aa: ASSQGQGGSYEQY

j_call: TRBJ1-2
v_call: TRBV20-1
cdr3_aa: SGTGSLAGGYT

j_call: TRBJ1-2
v_call: TRBV7-8
cdr3_aa: ASSPGPDYGYT

j_call: TRBJ2-1
v_call: TRBV7-3
cdr3_aa: ASSFRQGVNNEQF

j_call: TRBJ2-1
v_call: TRBV7-9
cdr3_aa: ASSLSGSYNEQF

j_call: TRBJ2-3
v_call: TRBV20-1
cdr3_aa: SARGQTNTDTQY

j_call: TRBJ2-3
v_call: TRBV5-1
cdr3_aa: ASSPGLAGTDTQY

j_call: TRBJ2-7
v_call: TRBV6-1
cdr3_aa: ASSRGTGGNEQY

j_call: TRBJ2-3
v_call: TRBV20-1
cdr3_aa: SAKDLRGDTQY

j_call: TRBJ2-7
v_call: TRBV19
cdr3_aa: ASRGQATYEQY

j_call: TRBJ1-2
v_call: TRBV7-2
cdr3_aa: ASSLSGTGGLVYGYT

j_call: TRBJ2-1
v_call: TRBV28
cdr3_aa: ASSFTGRAREQF

j_call: TRBJ2-3
v_call: TRBV11-1
cdr3_aa: ASSVIRSSDTQY

j_call: TRBJ1-1
v_call: TRBV10-3
cdr3_aa: AISESGSSEAF

j_call: TRBJ2-7
v_call: TRBV30
cdr3_aa: AWSVRGQSYEQY

j_call: TRBJ2-7
v_call: TRBV28
cdr3_aa: ASSGIVSYSYEQY

j_call: TRBJ2-1
v_call: TRBV18
cdr3_aa: ASSPGRGEQF

j_call: TRBJ2-7
v_call: TRBV20-1
cdr3_aa: SASVGLGFDEQY

j_call: TRBJ2-7
v_call: TRBV19
cdr3_aa: ATYSSGRTGEQY

j_call: TRBJ1-1
v_call: TRBV11-1
cdr3_aa: ASSLGRGGTEAF

j_call: TRBJ1-2
v_call: TRBV10-2
cdr3_aa: ASSASGDLVFYYGYT

j_call: TRBJ2-1
v_call: TRBV29-1
cdr3_aa: SVVAVSNEQF

j_call: TRBJ2-7
v_call: TRBV6-2/TRBV6-3
cdr3_aa: ASSYTYEQY

j_call: TRBJ1-2
v_call: TRBV5-4
cdr3_aa: ASSTSLTTNYGYT

j_call: TRBJ2-2
v_call: TRBV7-2
cdr3_aa: ASSLVGGRGELF

j_call: TRBJ1-2
v_call: TRBV6-2/TRBV6-3
cdr3_aa: ASSYSRGAGYT

j_call: TRBJ2-5
v_call: TRBV5-8
cdr3_aa: ASSFPGPETQY

j_call: TRBJ2-3
v_call: TRBV7-2
cdr3_aa: ASSPSSGRALTDTQY

j_call: TRBJ1-2
v_call: TRBV7-2
cdr3_aa: ASSLDRLYGYT

j_call: TRBJ2-1
v_call: TRBV6-4
cdr3_aa: ASSEVPRDEQF

j_call: TRBJ2-1
v_call: TRBV5-1
cdr3_aa: ASSLNRPNEQF

j_call: TRBJ1-6
v_call: TRBV7-9
cdr3_aa: ASSRVSANSPLH

j_call: TRBJ1-5
v_call: TRBV28
cdr3_aa: ASRFGDGNQHQH

j_call: TRBJ2-1
v_call: TRBV29-1
cdr3_aa: SALAGHEQF

j_call: TRBJ1-3
v_call: TRBV30
cdr3_aa: AWSLGQGENTIY

j_call: TRBJ2-7
v_call: TRBV7-9
cdr3_aa: ARSLTSLGNEQN

j_call: TRBJ1-1
v_call: TRBV5-1
cdr3_aa: ASSLKIGGTEAF

j_call: TRBJ1-1
v_call: TRBV27
cdr3_aa: ASSKLGQGQEAF

j_call: TRBJ2-1
v_call: TRBV6-2/TRBV6-3
cdr3_aa: ASSYGLYNEQF

j_call: TRBJ2-1
v_call: TRBV19
cdr3_aa: ASARGSFDEQF

j_call: TRBJ2-7
v_call: TRBV13
cdr3_aa: ASSLGQGQY

j_call: TRBJ2-1
v_call: TRBV24-1
cdr3_aa: ATSDPAGGYYNEQF

j_call: TRBJ1-1
v_call: TRBV12-3/TRBV12-4
cdr3_aa: ASSRGGVTEAF

j_call: TRBJ1-4
v_call: TRBV15
cdr3_aa: ATGGGQGAPGDEKLF

j_call: TRBJ2-5
v_call: TRBV5-1
cdr3_aa: ASSTGRWQETQY

j_call: TRBJ2-1
v_call: TRBV28
cdr3_aa: ASSPMAKEHNEHY

j_call: TRBJ2-3
v_call: TRBV4-3
cdr3_aa: ASSQDREGPDTQY

j_call: TRBJ2-1
v_call: TRBV7-2
cdr3_aa: ASSSYLVLAGGYNEQF

j_call: TRBJ2-7
v_call: TRBV11-2
cdr3_aa: ASSLPGTSYEQY

j_call: TRBJ1-1
v_call: TRBV7-3
cdr3_aa: ASSPTLALTEAF

j_call: TRBJ2-2
v_call: TRBV11-3
cdr3_aa: ASSLFASGSTRAGELF

j_call: TRBJ1-1
v_call: TRBV27
cdr3_aa: ASSSRMNTEAF

j_call: TRBJ1-4
v_call: TRBV5-1
cdr3_aa: ASSSGRSATNEKLF

j_call: TRBJ2-7
v_call: TRBV20-1
cdr3_aa: SAGSPYEQY

j_call: TRBJ2-3
v_call: TRBV27
cdr3_aa: ASSPAPNGLAGV